The 19 T cell receptor beta chains presented below share a single source sample, sequenced in a study of shared clonotypes between healthy human individuals. Measured with immunoSEQ multiplex PCR; TCRdb has only the in-frame clones, and not every one. Counted here are hundreds of thousands of clones, over 65% occurring once; the ten biggest clones make up 1.5% to 2%. The sample was memory CD4+ T cells sorted from blood. Subset reported: CD45RA-negative fraction. The receptors were sampled from a woman in her 30s in good health.

This chain links TRBV15 with TRBJ2-3; the D gene is possibly TRBD2 (5 bases). CDR1 is LNHNV, CDR2 YYDKDF, per germline (reference sequence). The germline V and J ends were trimmed by 1 base and 5 bases, with 7 bases remaining between them. The CDR3 spans 13 residues. CDR3 sequence reads: CATSRVEGDTQYF. CDR3 coding DNA: TGTGCCACCAGCAGAGTCGAGGGAGATACGCAGTATTTT.

The chain has TRBV6-1 and TRBJ2-5; 8 bases fit TRBD2. The CDR3 is made up of 13 amino acids. V trimming: 6 bases; J trimming: 5 bases; junction bases outside the gene matches: 5. Germline-derived CDR1 and CDR2 are MNHNS and SASEGT. DNA of the CDR3: TGTGCCAGCAGACTAGCGGCTACGGAGACCCAGTACTTC. This gives the protein CASRLAATETQYF.

The chain links TRBV27 to TRBJ2-5; D gene unclear. CDR3 length equals 13 residues. CDR1 MNHEY and CDR2 SMNVEV come from the germline V gene (reference sequence). V lost 0 bases, J lost 3 bases, and 5 bases lay in between. The CDR3 sequence: CASSLSLEETQYF. The CDR3 DNA reads TGTGCCAGCAGTTTATCCCTTGAAGAGACCCAGTACTTC.

V and J are TRBV5-1 and TRBJ2-1; D ambiguous. The V end was cut by 0 bases, the J end by 4 bases, with 8 bases between. Germline V gene sequence: CDR1 SGHRS, CDR2 YFSETQ. This CDR3 has 14 residues. This CDR3 is CASSLALPYNEQFF. The DNA for the CDR3 is TGCGCCAGCAGCTTGGCACTACCTTACAATGAGCAGTTCTTC.

A remark on this clone: At the DNA level, this CDR3 is encoded by other sequences in the same sample as well. The chain uses TRBV28 and TRBJ1-5; D unclear. This CDR3 contains 14 residues. V was cut by 3 bases and J by 3 bases, with 9 bases left in between. Germline V gene data show CDR1 as MDHEN and CDR2 as SYDVKM. CDR3 in amino acids: CASSLGQVNQPQHF. In DNA form, the CDR3 reads TGTGCCAGCAGTTTGGGCCAGGTCAATCAGCCCCAGCATTTT. The full variable domain, completed using reference TRBV28 and TRBJ1-5, is DVKVTQSSRYLVKRTGEKVFLECVQDMDHENMFWYRQDPGLGLRLIYFSYDVKMKEKGDIPEGYSVSREKKERFSLILESASTNQTSMYLCASSLGQVNQPQHFGDGTRLSIL.

The chain has TRBV6-1 and TRBJ2-3, with no clear D. The V end lost 6 bases, the J end lost 0 bases, and 13 bases lay between the germline ends. CDR3 length: 15 amino acids. Germline CDR1 and CDR2: MNHNS and SASEGT. The CDR3 loop is CASRSAVPSTDTQYF. CDR3 nucleotide sequence: TGTGCCAGCAGGTCCGCGGTCCCTAGCACAGATACGCAGTATTTT.

On this clone itself: A much larger clone lies one base from this, so it may be a read error. The chain links TRBV6-6 to TRBJ2-7; TRBD1 aligns across 11 bases. In germline, CDR1 is MNHNY, CDR2 SVGAGI (reference sequence). This CDR3 comprises 15 residues. As DNA, the CDR3 is TGTGCCAGCAGTTATGGGACAGGGGGTTCCTACGAGCAGTGCTTC. Amino acids: CASSYGTGGSYEQCF.

This clone was detected many times. The CDR3 sequence is CAIAQAVEAGELFF. In DNA form, the CDR3 reads TGTGCCATTGCCCAGGCGGTGGAGGCCGGGGAGCTGTTTTTT. The chain carries TRBV10-3 and TRBJ2-2; maybe TRBD2 (5 bases). CDR3 size: 14 residues. Germline CDR1 and CDR2: ENHRY and SYGVKD. V was pared by 9 bases and J by 6 bases, with 17 bases between.

The chain joins TRBV4-1 to TRBJ2-1; 9 bases align to TRBD2. V shed 3 bases, J shed 5 bases, and the junction held 5 bases outside the gene matches. In germline, CDR1 is MGHRA, CDR2 YSYEKL. The CDR3 is 15 residues long. CDR3 sequence (DNA): TGCGCCAGCAGCCAGCTAGCGGGACCGAACAATGAGCAGTTCTTC. Translation gives CASSQLAGPNNEQFF.

This chain links TRBV28 with TRBJ1-1; no clear D gene. This CDR3 is 13 amino acids long. The V end was cut by 7 bases, the J end by 1 base, with 10 bases between. Germline V gene data show CDR1 as MDHEN and CDR2 as SYDVKM. The CDR3 here is CASTWKGNTEAFF. CDR3 sequence (DNA): TGTGCCAGCACGTGGAAGGGGAACACTGAAGCTTTCTTT.

The chain recombines TRBV2 with TRBJ1-1, with D possibly TRBD1 on 6 matching bases. The CDR3 runs to 14 residues. V was clipped by 6 bases and J by 2 bases, with 13 bases between them. The germline V gene has CDR1 SNHLY and CDR2 FYNNEI. CDR3 nucleotide sequence: TGTGCCAGCAGAGCCGAACAGGGAAACACTGAAGCTTTCTTT. Protein sequence: CASRAEQGNTEAFF.

The chain couples TRBV19 to TRBJ2-7; TRBD2 might be the D (7 bases). The CDR3 sequence is 14 residues long. The V gene's germline CDR1 is LNHDA and CDR2 SQIVND (reference sequence). V lost 5 bases, J lost 0 bases, and 11 bases lay in between. For the CDR3, the DNA is TGTGCCAGTAGTGCAGGGGACTACTCCTACGAGCAGTACTTC. This gives the protein CASSAGDYSYEQYF.

Comment on this clone: One end of the junction fails to match germline, which may point to a read error. Other DNA sequences from this sample encode an identical CDR3 as well. The chain combines TRBV29-1 with TRBJ2-2, with a possible D match to TRBD2 (5 bases). CDR1 is SQVTM, CDR2 ANQGSEA, per germline. The CDR3 is made up of 14 amino acids. The CDR3 DNA is TGCAGCGTGAGGGAGATTTCAAACACTGGGGAGCTGTTTTTT. Residues: CSVREISNTGELFF.

The chain links TRBV21-1 to TRBJ1-5; the table calls TRBD1, which could not be checked here. TRBV21-1 is a listed pseudogene. This CDR3 comprises 15 residues. In nucleotides, the CDR3 is TGTGCCAGCAGCACAGGGGGCTGGGGCAATCAGCCCCAGCATTTT. This gives the protein CASSTGGWGNQPQHF.

The chain uses TRBV19 and TRBJ1-4; D not certain. The CDR3 totals 14 residues. Germline CDR1 is LNHDA and CDR2 is SQIVND (reference sequence). Trimming cost V 6 bases and J 4 bases, with 12 bases left between them. The chain's CDR3 is CASRKENINEKLFF. The CDR3 DNA follows: TGTGCCAGTAGAAAGGAAAACATTAATGAAAAACTGTTTTTT. Full variable domain (rest looked up from reference TRBV19 and TRBJ1-4): DGGITQSPKYLFRKEGQNVTLSCEQNLNHDAMYWYRQDPGQGLRLIYYSQIVNDFQKGDIAEGYSVSREKKESFPLTVTSAQKNPTAFYLCASRKENINEKLFFGSGTQLSVL.

The gene calls are TRBV27 and TRBJ1-5, with TRBD1 as a possible D gene (5 bases). CDR1 is MNHEY, CDR2 SMNVEV, per germline (reference sequence). CDR3 length: 13 residues. Trimming left V 10 bases short and J 7 bases short, with 17 bases between. The CDR3 region has the DNA TGTGCCACCCGCGGGGGGGTCAGGCAGCCCCAGCATTTT. Protein sequence: CATRGGVRQPQHF.

This chain uses TRBV30 with TRBJ2-1; a possible D gene is TRBD1 (5 bases). The CDR3 totals 13 residues. CDR1 is GTSNPN and CDR2 is SVGIG in the germline V gene (reference sequence). V was cut by 0 bases and J by 5 bases, with 8 bases left in between. CDR3 nucleotide sequence: TGTGCCTGGAGTGTTAGGGGCAACAATGAGCAGTTCTTC. It is translated as CAWSVRGNNEQFF.

The genes are TRBV30 and TRBJ1-5, with TRBD1 identical over 8 bases. CDR3 length: 14 residues. Germline values: CDR1 GTSNPN, CDR2 SVGIG (reference sequence). V shed 3 bases, J shed 2 bases, and the junction held 3 bases outside the gene matches. CDR3 region: CAWSQGAGNQPQHF. The CDR3 bases are TGTGCCTGGAGCCAGGGGGCAGGCAATCAGCCCCAGCATTTT. The full variable domain, its missing parts supplied by reference TRBV30 and TRBJ1-5, is SQTIHQWPATLVQPVGSPLSLECTVEGTSNPNLYWYRQAAGRGLQLLFYSVGIGQISSEVPQNLSASRPQDRQFILSSKKLLLSDSGFYLCAWSQGAGNQPQHFGDGTRLSIL.

The chain combines TRBV11-2 with TRBJ1-3; D gene ambiguous. The germline V gene has CDR1 SGHAT and CDR2 FQNNGV. V lost 3 bases, J lost 2 bases, and 11 bases lay in between. The CDR3 covers 15 residues. This CDR3 is CASSLEPGPGNTIYF. The CDR3 DNA sequence: TGTGCCAGCAGCTTGGAACCAGGCCCTGGAAACACCATATATTTT.